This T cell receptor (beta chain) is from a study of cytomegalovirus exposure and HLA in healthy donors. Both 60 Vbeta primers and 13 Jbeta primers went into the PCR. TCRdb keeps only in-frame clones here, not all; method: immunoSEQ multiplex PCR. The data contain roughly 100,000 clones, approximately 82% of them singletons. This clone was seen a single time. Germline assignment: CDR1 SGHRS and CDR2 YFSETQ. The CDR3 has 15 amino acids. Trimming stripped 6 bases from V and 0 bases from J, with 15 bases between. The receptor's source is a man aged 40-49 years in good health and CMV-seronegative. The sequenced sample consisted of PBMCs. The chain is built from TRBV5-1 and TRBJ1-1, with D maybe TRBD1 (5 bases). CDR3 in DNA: TGCGCCAGCACGGGAGGGGCGGGGATGAACACTGAAGCTTTCTTT. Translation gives CASTGGAGMNTEAFF.